The TCR beta chain under discussion was sequenced for a study of PD-1 blockade in classical Hodgkin lymphoma. Study-level points and caveats: Although disease activity or prior therapy may be involved, causes of the repertoire differences remain undefined.

About this clone itself: What it binds is unknown.

There are 15 residues in the CDR3. V lost 6 bases and J lost 2; bases outside the gene matches: 3. Germline values: CDR1 SNHLY, CDR2 FYNNEI. Time point in this sample: newly diagnosed, previously untreated cHL patient sample. PBMCs from patients with newly diagnosed, untreated classical Hodgkin lymphoma served as a comparison group for the relapsed/refractory trial patients. The table came from immunoSEQ multiplex PCR; TCRdb's copy has only in-frame clones and leaves some out. The sample yields fewer than 35,000 clones, approximately 94% seen once. Sequences were obtained from peripheral blood mononuclear cells (PBMCs). The receptor's source is a human donor with classical Hodgkin lymphoma. The V gene is TRBV2, the J gene TRBJ2-1, with 11 bases matching TRBD2. In DNA form, the CDR3 reads TGTGCCAGCAGCTCGACTAGCGGGACCTACAATGAGCAGTTCTTC. Translation: CASSSTSGTYNEQFF.